The sequence of this T cell receptor beta chain was determined in a study of T cells in Graves' hyperthyroidism and ophthalmopathy. Amplified TCR beta CDR3 regions came from RNA transcripts. The TCR CDR3 was amplified in a first-round RT-PCR using the HTBI primer set. TCRdb reprocessed the multiplex PCR reads with MiXCR, giving one entry per CDR3 protein. The sample includes roughly 100,000 distinct CDR3 sequences, approximately 56% of them seen just once. The CDR3 has 17 residues. After removal of 6 bases from V and 6 bases from J, the junction contained 13 bases not matched to a gene. Germline V lookup: CDR1 SQVTM, CDR2 ANQGSEA. In patients aged 18 to 65, hyperthyroidism was newly diagnosed, with duration under 2 months. Not enrolled were patients with uncontrolled infection, other autoimmune disease, pregnancy or lactation.

The V call is TRBV29-1, the J call TRBJ2-2; the match to TRBD2 covers 13 bases. This TCR derives from a woman in her thirties or forties with Graves' hyperthyroidism. The sequencing sample was made of blood. CDR3 loop: CSVRGTSGRAIPGELFF. The CDR3, as DNA: TGCAGCGTCCGCGGTACTAGCGGGAGGGCCATTCCCGGGGAGCTGTTTTTT.